The 5 T cell receptor beta chains below were found in one sample sequenced in a study of post-analysis software for immune sequencing data. Study-level findings and limits: A few TRBV segments appeared more often in patients than in controls, and TRBV5-6, TRBV5-1 and TRBV20-1 were among these.

The antigens of these receptors remain unknown. Carried by the TCR beta cDNA libraries were unique molecular identifiers. One entry per CDR3 protein results from TCRdb running MiXCR on the PCR reads. The sample records roughly 410,000 distinct CDR3 sequences, roughly 30% being singletons. Source material: blood. Receptors were obtained from a girl aged 5-17 years with multiple sclerosis.

The J gene is TRBJ2-3, the V gene TRBV12-3 or TRBV12-4; TRBD2 aligns across 13 bases. The CDR3 loop spans 16 amino acids. Trimming cost V 7 bases and J 3 bases; bases outside gene matches: 7. The CDR3 DNA is TGTGCCAGCACCGTGGGACTAGCGGGATGGACAGATACGCAGTATTTT. Translation: CASTVGLAGWTDTQYF.

This clonotype was found a few times. V gene TRBV29-1 combines with J gene TRBJ2-2; no clear D. This CDR3 contains 13 residues. Per the germline V gene, CDR1 is SQVTM and CDR2 is ANQGSEA. V was cut by 2 bases and J by 0 bases, with 4 bases left in between. CDR3 sequence: CSVERTNTGELFF. Here the CDR3 DNA reads TGCAGCGTTGAAAGAACGAACACCGGGGAGCTGTTTTTT.

This clonotype appeared a few times. V and J are TRBV7-2 and TRBJ1-2, with 7 bases aligning to TRBD1. The ends lost 3 bases at V and 6 bases at J; junction bases unmatched: 7. The CDR3 extends over 14 amino acids. Per germline, CDR1 SGHTA and CDR2 FQGNSA. CDR3 nucleotides: TGTGCCAGCAGCTTCGGAGGGGGCAACGATGGCTACACCTTC. It encodes CASSFGGGNDGYTF.

In its sample, this clonotype was seen once. The chain recombines TRBV7-6 with TRBJ2-2, with 13 nucleotides matching TRBD2. The V segment lost 5 bases and the J segment 0 bases; nucleotides outside the gene matches: 9. Per germline, CDR1 SGHVS and CDR2 FNYEAQ. The CDR3 extends over 19 amino acids. The CDR3, as DNA: TGTGCCAGCAGCCAGGGACTAGCGGGGCCCATTGCGAACACCGGGGAGCTGTTTTTT. Encoded protein: CASSQGLAGPIANTGELFF.

The J gene is TRBJ1-2, the V gene TRBV7-2, with D tentatively TRBD1 (6 bases). The V end was cut by 3 bases, the J end by 8 bases, with 19 bases between. From germline, CDR1 is SGHTA and CDR2 FQGNSA. This CDR3 has 15 amino acids. The CDR3 sequence: CASSLSSWGAQGYTF. The CDR3 DNA reads as TGTGCCAGCAGCTTGTCCTCGTGGGGGGCGCAAGGCTACACCTTC.